This T cell receptor (beta chain) was captured by sequencing in a study of tumor-infiltrating lymphocytes in localized non-small cell lung cancer. This CDR3 spans 15 amino acids. The V gene lost 4 bases and the J gene lost 5 bases, with 12 bases spanning the gap. Germline V gene sequence: CDR1 MNHEY, CDR2 SVGAGI. The data were produced by immunoSEQ multiplex PCR, yet TCRdb's version contains in-frame clones alone and is incomplete. Of about 14,000 clones detected, about 70% appear once; the ten largest clones hold approximately 4%. The receptor comes from a human donor with non-small cell lung cancer. The chain carries TRBV6-5 and TRBJ1-6, with D unresolved. Material for sequencing was lung tumor tissue. The CDR3 bases are TGTGCCAGCAGTTGCCTTTCGTGCCATAATTCACCCCTCCACTTT. This codes for CASSCLSCHNSPLHF.